This T cell receptor (beta chain) was obtained from a study of T-cell reconstitution after alpha-beta-depleted transplantation in children. The TCRbeta library was prepared with unique molecular identifiers. MiXCR, applied by TCRdb to the PCR reads, yields one record per CDR3 protein. This sample has about 150,000 distinct CDR3 sequences, with around 8.8% found just once. This clonotype was counted a few times. Antigen unknown. Study-wide results and caveats: T-cell counts and diversity at one year following transplant were attributed mainly to newly produced T cells.

The CDR3 is 15 amino acids. In germline, CDR1 is DFQATT, CDR2 SNEGSKA (reference sequence). V lost 3 bases, J lost 0 bases, and 14 bases lay in between. This chain connects TRBV20-1 to TRBJ1-1, with D possibly matching TRBD1 (6 bases). Sequenced here: PBMCs, mostly from graft donor cells, sampled 180 days after TCRalphabeta/CD19-depleted stem cell transplant. The source of this sequence is a female patient aged 2-9 years who had a stem cell transplant for congenital amegakaryocytic thrombocytopenia, so the T cells may come from the graft donor. The CDR3 DNA is TGCAGTGCTAGGGAGCCGGGACACTTGAACACTGAAGCTTTCTTT. Translated: CSAREPGHLNTEAFF.